These T cell receptor beta chains were read from a single sample in a study of T-cell reconstitution after alpha-beta-depleted transplantation in children. TCRdb called the PCR reads again in MiXCR, with one record for every CDR3 protein. The sample contains 700,000 to 850,000 distinct CDR3 sequences, around 17% of which appear only once. Here the sequenced sample was PBMCs, mostly from graft donor cells, taken 360 days after TCRalphabeta/CD19-depleted stem cell transplant. The receptors come from a male patient between 10 and 17 years old who had a stem cell transplant for acute lymphoblastic leukemia, so the T cells may come from the graft donor. Both conserved end residues are part of each CDR3. Fields, in order: D gene, J gene, V gene, clone size, CDR3 DNA, CDR3 protein. A D gene is named only where the DNA matches it firmly. The size of a clone is reported for some rows only, either as once, few or many, or as a class for expanded clones.

d_gene: TRBD1
j_gene: TRBJ1-2
v_gene: TRBV11-2
abundance: -
CDR3nt: TGTGCCAGCAGCTTAGTACGAAGGGGGCGGGAAGGGAATGGCTACACCTTC
CDR3aa: CASSLVRRGREGNGYTF

d_gene: -
j_gene: TRBJ1-1
v_gene: TRBV13
abundance: -
CDR3nt: TGTGCCAGCAGCTTAAATAGGAACACTGAAGCTTTCTTT
CDR3aa: CASSLNRNTEAFF

d_gene: -
j_gene: TRBJ2-1
v_gene: TRBV11-1
abundance: few
CDR3nt: TGTGCCAGCAGCTTAGCCTCAAGGAGATCGTCTACGGGCAATGAGCAGTTCTTC
CDR3aa: CASSLASRRSSTGNEQFF

d_gene: TRBD2
j_gene: TRBJ2-7
v_gene: TRBV7-8
abundance: many
CDR3nt: TGTGCCAGCAGCTTAGTGACTAGCGGTTACGAGCAGTACTTC
CDR3aa: CASSLVTSGYEQYF

d_gene: TRBD2
j_gene: TRBJ2-2
v_gene: TRBV9
abundance: many
CDR3nt: TGTGCCAGCAGCGTAGTGGTAGCGGGAGGGAACACCGGGGAGCTGTTTTTT
CDR3aa: CASSVVVAGGNTGELFF

d_gene: -
j_gene: TRBJ2-3
v_gene: TRBV4-2
abundance: few
CDR3nt: TGTGCCAGCAGCCAGGTACTAGCCCCTAGCACAGATACGCAGTATTTT
CDR3aa: CASSQVLAPSTDTQYF

d_gene: TRBD2
j_gene: TRBJ2-3
v_gene: TRBV5-1
abundance: many
CDR3nt: TGCGCCAGCAGCCAAGAGCCGGGACTAGCGGGACATACGCAGTATTTT
CDR3aa: CASSQEPGLAGHTQYF

d_gene: TRBD1
j_gene: TRBJ2-1
v_gene: TRBV2
abundance: -
CDR3nt: TGTGCCAGCATGGGACAGGGGGCAGCTGAGCAGTTCTTC
CDR3aa: CASMGQGAAEQFF

d_gene: -
j_gene: TRBJ1-2
v_gene: TRBV20-1
abundance: few
CDR3nt: TGCAGTGCTAGAGCGGGGGTGGGCCTATATGGCTACACCTTC
CDR3aa: CSARAGVGLYGYTF

d_gene: -
j_gene: TRBJ2-5
v_gene: TRBV4-2
abundance: few
CDR3nt: TGTGCCAGCAGCCAAGATCGGAGGGGGGAGACCCAGTACTTC
CDR3aa: CASSQDRRGETQYF

d_gene: -
j_gene: TRBJ2-7
v_gene: TRBV29-1
abundance: -
CDR3nt: TGCAGCGTTGTAAGTCCAACCTACGAGCAGTACTTC
CDR3aa: CSVVSPTYEQYF

d_gene: TRBD2
j_gene: TRBJ2-7
v_gene: TRBV2
abundance: few
CDR3nt: TGTGCCAGCAAGGTCACCCCAAGCGGGAGAATCTACGAGCAGTACTTC
CDR3aa: CASKVTPSGRIYEQYF

d_gene: -
j_gene: TRBJ2-7
v_gene: TRBV20-1
abundance: many
CDR3nt: TGCAGTGCTACAGTGATGAAGAAGGATTTTAAGCACTACGAGCAGTACTTC
CDR3aa: CSATVMKKDFKHYEQYF

d_gene: -
j_gene: TRBJ1-4
v_gene: TRBV27
abundance: few
CDR3nt: TGTGCCAGCAAACTTAGGGGGAAGGAGGAAAAACTGTTTTTT
CDR3aa: CASKLRGKEEKLFF

d_gene: -
j_gene: TRBJ2-5
v_gene: TRBV7-2
abundance: -
CDR3nt: TGTGCCAGCAGCTTAATCAGGACCGGCCAAGAGACCCAGTACTTC
CDR3aa: CASSLIRTGQETQYF

d_gene: -
j_gene: TRBJ2-1
v_gene: TRBV7-3
abundance: -
CDR3nt: TGTGCCAGCAGCTTAGCGGAAGGGACCTACAATGAGCAGTTCTTC
CDR3aa: CASSLAEGTYNEQFF

d_gene: -
j_gene: TRBJ2-1
v_gene: TRBV4-1
abundance: many
CDR3nt: TGCGCCAGCAGCCAAGATATACGGGAGCAGTTCTTC
CDR3aa: CASSQDIREQFF

d_gene: TRBD2
j_gene: TRBJ2-5
v_gene: TRBV20-1
abundance: few
CDR3nt: TGCAGTGCTAGGGGACTAGGAGAGACCCAGTACTTC
CDR3aa: CSARGLGETQYF

d_gene: TRBD1
j_gene: TRBJ1-2
v_gene: TRBV6-5
abundance: -
CDR3nt: TGTGCCAGCAGTCAGACAGGGAGCTACACCTTC
CDR3aa: CASSQTGSYTF

d_gene: -
j_gene: TRBJ2-2
v_gene: TRBV15
abundance: -
CDR3nt: TGTGCCACCAGCAGAGTTCGGGTCACCGGGGAGCTGTTTTTT
CDR3aa: CATSRVRVTGELFF

d_gene: TRBD1
j_gene: TRBJ2-7
v_gene: TRBV7-2
abundance: -
CDR3nt: TGTGCCAGCAGCTTAGGATACAGGGGGCTACACGAGCAGTACTTC
CDR3aa: CASSLGYRGLHEQYF

d_gene: TRBD1
j_gene: TRBJ2-2
v_gene: TRBV29-1
abundance: -
CDR3nt: TGCAGCGGACAGGGGAACACCGGGGAGCTGTTTTTT
CDR3aa: CSGQGNTGELFF

d_gene: TRBD2
j_gene: TRBJ2-5
v_gene: TRBV7-8
abundance: many
CDR3nt: TGTGCCAGCAGCCTCCCTTGGCGGGAGGCAAGCGGTGGGGAGACCCAGTACTTC
CDR3aa: CASSLPWREASGGETQYF

d_gene: -
j_gene: TRBJ2-7
v_gene: TRBV6-1
abundance: many
CDR3nt: TGTGCCAGCAGTGAATACGAGGGATACGAGCAGTACTTC
CDR3aa: CASSEYEGYEQYF

d_gene: TRBD2
j_gene: TRBJ2-3
v_gene: TRBV12-3/TRBV12-4
abundance: -
CDR3nt: TGTGCCAGCAGTTTAAGGGTTGAGCTAGCGGGACGTACAGATACGCAGTATTTT
CDR3aa: CASSLRVELAGRTDTQYF

d_gene: -
j_gene: TRBJ1-5
v_gene: TRBV20-1
abundance: few
CDR3nt: TGCAGTGCTTGTTACGGAGTTAGCAATCAGCCCCAGCATTTT
CDR3aa: CSACYGVSNQPQHF

d_gene: -
j_gene: TRBJ2-1
v_gene: TRBV3-1
abundance: few
CDR3nt: TGTGCCAGCAGCCAGAACTCGGAGCAGTTCTTC
CDR3aa: CASSQNSEQFF

d_gene: -
j_gene: TRBJ2-2
v_gene: TRBV20-1
abundance: -
CDR3nt: TGCAGTGCTAGAGAAAAGGACGGGGAGCTGTTTTTT
CDR3aa: CSAREKDGELFF

d_gene: -
j_gene: TRBJ2-1
v_gene: TRBV2
abundance: many
CDR3nt: TGTGCCACCGACTGGGGTAATGAGCAGTTCTTC
CDR3aa: CATDWGNEQFF

d_gene: -
j_gene: TRBJ2-1
v_gene: TRBV7-8
abundance: few
CDR3nt: TGTGCCAGCAGCCGGGACTGGTTCGGTACAAATGAGCAGTTCTTC
CDR3aa: CASSRDWFGTNEQFF

d_gene: -
j_gene: TRBJ2-7
v_gene: TRBV5-1
abundance: -
CDR3nt: TGCGCCAGCAGCTTGGACGGCGATATCCACGGGGGATACTTC
CDR3aa: CASSLDGDIHGGYF

d_gene: TRBD1
j_gene: TRBJ2-5
v_gene: TRBV29-1
abundance: few
CDR3nt: TGCAGCGTTGAACCAGGGGGATCGGAGACCCAGTACTTC
CDR3aa: CSVEPGGSETQYF

d_gene: TRBD1
j_gene: TRBJ1-5
v_gene: TRBV5-5
abundance: few
CDR3nt: TGTGCCAGCAGAGGACAGGGTAAGAATCAGCCCCAGCATTTT
CDR3aa: CASRGQGKNQPQHF

d_gene: TRBD1
j_gene: TRBJ2-7
v_gene: TRBV5-1
abundance: -
CDR3nt: TGCGCCAGCGGACAGGGTCCCTACGAGCAGTACTTC
CDR3aa: CASGQGPYEQYF

d_gene: -
j_gene: TRBJ1-2
v_gene: TRBV3-1
abundance: few
CDR3nt: TGTGCCAGCAGCCTCATTCCGGGGGACTATGGCTACACCTTC
CDR3aa: CASSLIPGDYGYTF

d_gene: TRBD1
j_gene: TRBJ2-7
v_gene: TRBV11-2
abundance: many
CDR3nt: TGTGCCAGCAGCCCTGGACAGGGTAAAAACGAGCAGTACTTC
CDR3aa: CASSPGQGKNEQYF

d_gene: -
j_gene: TRBJ2-5
v_gene: TRBV3-1
abundance: few
CDR3nt: TGTGCCAGCAGCCAAGCGTACCCGGACAGTGAAACTCCTAAAGAGACCCAGTACTTC
CDR3aa: CASSQAYPDSETPKETQYF

d_gene: -
j_gene: TRBJ1-5
v_gene: TRBV4-1
abundance: -
CDR3nt: TGCGCCAGCGGAGACTACAGGGTAGGACAGCCCCAGCATTTT
CDR3aa: CASGDYRVGQPQHF